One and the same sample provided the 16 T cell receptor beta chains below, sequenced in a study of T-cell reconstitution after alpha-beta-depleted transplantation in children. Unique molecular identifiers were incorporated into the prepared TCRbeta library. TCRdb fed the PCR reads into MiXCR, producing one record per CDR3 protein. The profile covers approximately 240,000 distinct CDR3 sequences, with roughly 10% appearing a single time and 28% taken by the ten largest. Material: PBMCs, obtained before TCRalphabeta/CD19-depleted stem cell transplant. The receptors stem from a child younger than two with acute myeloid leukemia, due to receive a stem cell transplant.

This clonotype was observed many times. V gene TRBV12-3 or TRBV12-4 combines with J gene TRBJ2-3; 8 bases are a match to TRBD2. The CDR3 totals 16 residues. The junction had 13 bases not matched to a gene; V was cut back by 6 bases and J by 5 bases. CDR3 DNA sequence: TGTGCCAGCAGCCCGGGGGGGCTAAGGGGAGGAGATACGCAGTATTTT. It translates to CASSPGGLRGGDTQYF.

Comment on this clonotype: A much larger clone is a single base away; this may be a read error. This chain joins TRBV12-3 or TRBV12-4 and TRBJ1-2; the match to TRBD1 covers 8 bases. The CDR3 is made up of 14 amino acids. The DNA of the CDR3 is TGTACCAGCAGTCCCTTCACAGGGGGCTATGGCTACACCTTC. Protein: CTSSPFTGGYGYTF.

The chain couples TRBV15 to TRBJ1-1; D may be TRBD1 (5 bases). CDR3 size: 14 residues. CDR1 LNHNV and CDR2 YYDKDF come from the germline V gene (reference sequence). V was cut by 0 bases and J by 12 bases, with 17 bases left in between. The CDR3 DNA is TGTGCCACCAGCAGAGATTTGGACGGCGGGGGGACTTTCTTT. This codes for CATSRDLDGGGTFF.

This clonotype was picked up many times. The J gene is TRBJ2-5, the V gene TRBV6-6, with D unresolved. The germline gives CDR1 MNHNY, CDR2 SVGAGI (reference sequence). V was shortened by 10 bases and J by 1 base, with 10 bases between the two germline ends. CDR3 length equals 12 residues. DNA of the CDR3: TGTGCCACCGCCCCCCTCCAAGAGACCCAGTACTTC. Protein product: CATAPLQETQYF.

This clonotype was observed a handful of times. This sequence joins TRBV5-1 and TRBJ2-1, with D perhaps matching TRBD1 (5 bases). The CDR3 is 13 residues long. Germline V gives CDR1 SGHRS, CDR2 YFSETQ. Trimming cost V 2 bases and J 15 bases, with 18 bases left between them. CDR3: CASSLKESGQGFF. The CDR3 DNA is TGCGCCAGCAGCTTAAAGGAGTCTGGACAAGGGTTCTTC.

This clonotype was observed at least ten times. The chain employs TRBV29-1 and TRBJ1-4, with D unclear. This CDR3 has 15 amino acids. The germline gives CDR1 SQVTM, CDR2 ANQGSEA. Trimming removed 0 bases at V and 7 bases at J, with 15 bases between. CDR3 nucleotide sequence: TGCAGCGTTGAAGAGGAAGATCGTTGGGGTGAAAAACTGTTTTTT. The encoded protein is CSVEEEDRWGEKLFF.

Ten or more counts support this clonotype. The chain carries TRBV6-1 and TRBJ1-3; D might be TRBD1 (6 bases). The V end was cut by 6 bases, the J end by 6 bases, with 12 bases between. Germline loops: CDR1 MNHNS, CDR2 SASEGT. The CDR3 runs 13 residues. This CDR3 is CASSNGQLNTIYF. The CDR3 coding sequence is TGTGCCAGCAGCAATGGACAGCTAAACACCATATATTTT.

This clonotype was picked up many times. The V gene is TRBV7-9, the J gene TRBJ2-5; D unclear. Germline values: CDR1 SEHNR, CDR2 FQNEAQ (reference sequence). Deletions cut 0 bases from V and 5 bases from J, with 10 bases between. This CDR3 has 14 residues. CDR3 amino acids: CASSLAPVSETQYF. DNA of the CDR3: TGTGCCAGCAGCTTAGCTCCAGTCTCGGAGACCCAGTACTTC.

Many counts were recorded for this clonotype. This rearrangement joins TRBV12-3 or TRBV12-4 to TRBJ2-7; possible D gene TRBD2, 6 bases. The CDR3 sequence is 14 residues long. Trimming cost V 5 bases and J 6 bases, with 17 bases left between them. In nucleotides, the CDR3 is TGTGCCAGCAGTCTCCGGGAGAGGGCGGGCGAGCAGTACTTC. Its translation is CASSLRERAGEQYF.

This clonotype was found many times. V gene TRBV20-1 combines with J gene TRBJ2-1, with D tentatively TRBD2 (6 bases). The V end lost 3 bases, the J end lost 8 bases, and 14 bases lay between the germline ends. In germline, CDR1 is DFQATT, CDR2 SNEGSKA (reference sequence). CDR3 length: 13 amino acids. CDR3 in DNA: TGCAGTGCTAGCGAGCGGGTGCGTCATGAGCAGTTCTTC. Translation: CSASERVRHEQFF.

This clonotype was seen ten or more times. CDR3 residues: CSARNTGELFF. For the CDR3, the DNA is TGCAGTGCTAGGAACACCGGGGAGCTGTTTTTT. V is TRBV20-1 and J is TRBJ2-2; no clear D gene. The V end lost 3 bases, the J end lost 1 base, and 0 bases lay between the germline ends. CDR3 length: 11 residues. Germline loops: CDR1 DFQATT, CDR2 SNEGSKA (reference sequence).

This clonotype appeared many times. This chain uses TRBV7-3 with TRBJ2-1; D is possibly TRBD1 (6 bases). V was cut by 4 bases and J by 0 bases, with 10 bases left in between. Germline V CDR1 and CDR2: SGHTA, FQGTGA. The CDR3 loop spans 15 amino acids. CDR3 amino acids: CASSSNRASYNEQFF. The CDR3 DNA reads TGTGCCAGCAGCTCCAACAGGGCCTCCTACAATGAGCAGTTCTTC.

CDR3 protein: CASSDGGDGQPQHF. CDR3 sequence (DNA): TGTGCCAGCAGTGATGGGGGGGACGGTCAGCCCCAGCATTTT. This chain links TRBV25-1 with TRBJ1-5, with D perhaps matching TRBD1 (5 bases). Germline V gene data show CDR1 as MGHDK and CDR2 as SYGVNS. V was shortened by 3 bases and J by 6 bases, with 12 bases between the two germline ends. The CDR3 contains 14 residues.

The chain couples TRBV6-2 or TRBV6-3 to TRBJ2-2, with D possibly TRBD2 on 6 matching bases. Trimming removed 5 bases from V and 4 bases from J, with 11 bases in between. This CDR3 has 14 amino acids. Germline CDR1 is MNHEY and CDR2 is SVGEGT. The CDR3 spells CASSPGRGTGELFF. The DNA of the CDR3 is TGTGCCAGCAGTCCCGGGAGAGGCACCGGGGAGCTGTTTTTT.

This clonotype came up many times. This chain's CDR3 is CSVEQLYQETQYF. CDR3 sequence (DNA): TGCAGCGTTGAACAGCTTTACCAAGAGACCCAGTACTTC. The chain combines TRBV29-1 with TRBJ2-5; unclear D gene. The CDR3 has 13 residues. With 2 bases removed from V and 0 bases from J, the gap between germline ends came to 7 bases. The V gene's germline CDR1 is SQVTM and CDR2 ANQGSEA.

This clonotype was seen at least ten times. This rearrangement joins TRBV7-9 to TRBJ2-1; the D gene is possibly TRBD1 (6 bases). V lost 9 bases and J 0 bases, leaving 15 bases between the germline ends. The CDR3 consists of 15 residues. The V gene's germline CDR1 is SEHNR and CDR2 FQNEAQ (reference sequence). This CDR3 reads CASSLNRDSYNEQFF. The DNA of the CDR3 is TGTGCCAGTAGCCTTAACAGGGACTCCTACAATGAGCAGTTCTTC.